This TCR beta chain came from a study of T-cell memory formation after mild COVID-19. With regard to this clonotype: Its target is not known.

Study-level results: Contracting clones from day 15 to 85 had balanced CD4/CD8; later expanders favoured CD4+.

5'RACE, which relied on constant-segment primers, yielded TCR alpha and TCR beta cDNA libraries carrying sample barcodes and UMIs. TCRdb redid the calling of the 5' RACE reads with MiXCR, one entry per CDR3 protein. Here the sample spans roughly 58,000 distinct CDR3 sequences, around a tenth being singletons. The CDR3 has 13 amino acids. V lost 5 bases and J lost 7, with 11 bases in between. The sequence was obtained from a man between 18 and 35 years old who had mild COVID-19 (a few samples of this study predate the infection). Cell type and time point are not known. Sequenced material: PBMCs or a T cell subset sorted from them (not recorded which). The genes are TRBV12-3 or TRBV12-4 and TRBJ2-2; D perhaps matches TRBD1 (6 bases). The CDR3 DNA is TGTGCCAGCAGTCTCCGACAGGACGGGGAGCTGTTTTTT. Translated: CASSLRQDGELFF.